One sample yielded the 26 T cell receptor beta chains listed below, sequenced in a study of cytomegalovirus exposure and HLA in healthy donors. The PCR ran on 60 Vbeta and 13 Jbeta primers. This table comes from immunoSEQ multiplex PCR, and its TCRdb copy is limited to in-frame clones, with some not included. The repertoire holds about 140,000 clones, with around 9.6% as singletons. Sequenced sample: PBMCs. These TCRs come from a male donor in good health and CMV-seronegative.

This clone occurred a few times. The V gene is TRBV10-1, the J gene TRBJ1-1, with 7 bases matching TRBD1. Trimming took 8 bases from V and 1 from J; bases not matched to a gene: 7. Germline V gene sequence: CDR1 WNHNN, CDR2 SYGVQD (reference sequence). The CDR3 sequence is 14 residues long. CDR3 protein: CASRHRDRNTEAFF. In nucleotides, the CDR3 is TGCGCCAGCCGACACAGGGACAGGAACACTGAAGCTTTCTTT.

This clone has just a few counts. The V gene is TRBV19, the J gene TRBJ2-7; D ambiguous. The CDR3 contains 15 residues. Looked up from germline, CDR1 is LNHDA and CDR2 is SQIVND (reference sequence). Trimming took 1 base from V and 2 from J, leaving 12 bases between them. The DNA of the CDR3 is TGTGCCAGTAGTATAGCATGGTCACAAGCCTACGAGCAGTACTTC. It is translated as CASSIAWSQAYEQYF.

This clone has only a few counts. This rearrangement joins TRBV28 to TRBJ1-2, with 7 bases fitting TRBD1. Germline assignment: CDR1 MDHEN and CDR2 SYDVKM. J lost 0 bases, V lost 4 bases, and 8 bases had no gene match. This CDR3 spans 16 amino acids. CDR3 sequence reads: CASSSTGMDANYGYTF. The CDR3, as DNA: TGTGCCAGCAGTTCGACAGGGATGGACGCTAACTATGGCTACACCTTC.

This clone was observed a handful of times. The chain couples TRBV15 to TRBJ1-6; D possibly corresponds to TRBD1 (6 bases). The germline gives CDR1 LNHNV, CDR2 YYDKDF (reference sequence). CDR3 length: 18 amino acids. V lost 2 bases to trimming and J lost 0 bases, with 14 bases between them. The CDR3 here is CATSRKGGGSSYNSPLHF. CDR3 DNA sequence: TGTGCCACCAGCAGAAAAGGGGGGGGAAGCTCCTATAATTCACCCCTCCACTTT.

This clone was observed a handful of times. The junction and the germline gene differ at one end; a read error may be behind it. This chain connects TRBV18 to TRBJ1-6; D not resolved. The germline gives CDR1 KGHSH, CDR2 LQKENI. The CDR3 has 16 residues. This CDR3 reads CASSPLESSHNSLLHF. The CDR3 DNA sequence: TGTGCCAGCTCACCATTAGAAAGCTCCCATAATTCACTCCTCCACTTT.

The J gene is TRBJ1-1, the V gene TRBV5-1; D may be TRBD1 (5 bases). V was pared by 0 bases and J by 0 bases, with 12 bases between. The CDR3 sequence is 16 residues long. Germline lookup yields CDR1 SGHRS and CDR2 YFSETQ. Here the CDR3 reads CASSLGVRGMNTEAFF. The CDR3 nucleotides are TGCGCCAGCAGCTTGGGGGTAAGGGGAATGAACACTGAAGCTTTCTTT.

In its sample, this clone was seen a few times. This chain links TRBV11-1 with TRBJ2-3; 8 bases are a match to TRBD1. The germline V gene encodes CDR1 SGHAT and CDR2 FQDESV (reference sequence). The trim removed 5 bases at V and 2 bases at J, leaving 12 bases unmatched. The CDR3 spans 17 residues. CDR3 protein: CASSIGTGRIHTDTQYF. The DNA for the CDR3 is TGTGCCAGCAGCATCGGGACAGGTCGTATCCACACAGATACGCAGTATTTT.

This clone was found a few times. This chain links TRBV5-1 with TRBJ2-5, with 8 bases identical to TRBD2. The CDR3 is made up of 14 amino acids. J gave up 2 bases and V 2 bases, and 2 bases lay outside the gene matches. CDR1 and CDR2 from the germline V gene are SGHRS and YFSETQ. The CDR3 DNA is TGCGCCAGCAGCTTAACTAGCGGACAAGAGACCCAGTACTTC. The encoded protein is CASSLTSGQETQYF.

The CDR3 nucleotides are TGTGCCAGCAGTTCCCAGAGCGGCCCCCCTGGGAACACTGAAGCTTTCTTT. It encodes CASSSQSGPPGNTEAFF. The rearrangement uses TRBV28 and TRBJ1-1, with unresolved D. The V end was cut by 4 bases, the J end by 1 base, with 19 bases between. There are 17 residues in the CDR3. Germline V gives CDR1 MDHEN, CDR2 SYDVKM.

The J gene is TRBJ1-6, the V gene TRBV19, with TRBD1 identical over 7 bases. V trimming: 8 bases; J trimming: 8 bases; junction bases outside the gene matches: 9. CDR3 size: 14 residues. Germline CDR1 LNHDA, CDR2 SQIVND (reference sequence). CDR3 coding DNA: TGTGCCAGTCGCTGGACAGGAGGAGATTCACCCCTCCACTTT. Amino acid sequence: CASRWTGGDSPLHF.

The V call is TRBV13, the J call TRBJ1-4, with 7 bases matching TRBD1. V dropped 5 bases and J dropped 0; count of bases not matched to a gene: 12. The CDR3 is 18 residues long. The germline gives CDR1 PRHDT, CDR2 FYEKMQ (reference sequence). As DNA, the CDR3 is TGTGCCAGCAGCGGGCGGACAGGAGAAAGTGCAACTAATGAAAAACTGTTTTTT. Its protein product is CASSGRTGESATNEKLFF. Using reference TRBV13 and TRBJ1-4 for the parts outside the CDR3, the full variable domain is AAGVIQSPRHLIKEKRETATLKCYPIPRHDTVYWYQQGPGQDPQFLISFYEKMQSDKGSIPDRFSAQQFSDYHSELNMSSLELGDSALYFCASSGRTGESATNEKLFFGSGTQLSVL.

This clone turned up a few times. The genes are TRBV10-3 and TRBJ2-1, with 10 bases fitting TRBD2. This CDR3 comprises 16 residues. Germline CDR1 reads ENHRY; CDR2 reads SYGVKD. V lost 10 bases to trimming and J lost 2 bases; unmatched junction nucleotides: 11. CDR3 region: CATGTSEAGTYNEQFF. Here the CDR3 DNA reads TGTGCCACCGGGACTAGCGAGGCAGGCACCTACAATGAGCAGTTCTTC.

The rearrangement joins TRBV29-1 to TRBJ2-1; 10 bases fit TRBD2. This CDR3 contains 16 residues. The germline V gene encodes CDR1 SQVTM and CDR2 ANQGSEA. V shed 4 bases, J shed 4 bases, and the junction held 10 bases outside the gene matches. The CDR3 loop reads CSVGGAGGGYYNEQFF. The CDR3 DNA reads as TGCAGCGTTGGGGGAGCGGGAGGGGGTTATTACAATGAGCAGTTCTTC.

This clone was observed a few times. The chain combines TRBV19 with TRBJ2-7, with a tentative D call TRBD2 (5 bases). Germline CDR1 and CDR2: LNHDA and SQIVND (reference sequence). V gave up 5 bases and J gave up 0 bases, with 14 bases separating them. CDR3 size: 15 residues. DNA of the CDR3: TGTGCCAGTAGTGATGGACTTTTCACCTCCTACGAGCAGTACTTC. The encoded protein is CASSDGLFTSYEQYF.

A remark on this clone: Without the conserved terminal phenylalanine or tryptophan, this CDR3 likely stems from a read error. No DNA is shown, since the ends of the CDR3 on it are uncertain; the CDR3 is the one TCRdb lists. The chain is built from TRBV12-2 and TRBJ2-7; the table calls TRBD2, which could not be checked here. TRBV12-2 is given as a pseudogene. The CDR3 is 10 residues long, ends included. The CDR3 loop is CASRLVGAEG.

This clone came up a few times. CDR3 amino acids: CASSLDGDSYEQYF. CDR3 sequence (DNA): TGTGCCAGCAGCTTGGACGGGGACTCCTACGAGCAGTACTTC. The chain couples TRBV5-4 to TRBJ2-7; perhaps TRBD2 as D (5 bases). The CDR3 has 14 amino acids. V lost 0 bases and J 0 bases, leaving 7 bases between the germline ends. Germline CDR1 reads SGHNT; CDR2 reads YYREEE (reference sequence). The variable domain in full, completed from reference TRBV5-4 and TRBJ2-7, reads ETGVTQSPTHLIKTRGQQVTLRCSSQSGHNTVSWYQQALGQGPQFIFQYYREEENGRGNFPPRFSGLQFPNYSSELNVNALELDDSALYLCASSLDGDSYEQYFGPGTRLTVT.

This clone occurred a few times. For the CDR3, the DNA is TGCGCCAGCAGCTTGGGACTAGCGGGAAATTACGAGCAGTACTTC. It translates to CASSLGLAGNYEQYF. The gene calls are TRBV5-1 and TRBJ2-7; 11 bases align to TRBD2. The CDR3 spans 15 residues. Trimming took 0 bases from V and 4 from J; bases not matched to a gene: 3. Germline CDR1 SGHRS, CDR2 YFSETQ.

The chain employs TRBV9 and TRBJ2-7; TRBD1 matches at 8 bases. The germline V gene encodes CDR1 SGDLS and CDR2 YYNGEE. CDR3 size: 17 residues. V shed 0 bases, J shed 2 bases, and the junction held 10 bases outside the gene matches. CDR3 residues: CASSVGPGETGAYEQYF. The CDR3 DNA reads TGTGCCAGCAGCGTAGGGCCTGGTGAGACAGGGGCCTACGAGCAGTACTTC.

This rearrangement joins TRBV6-1 to TRBJ2-7; 7 bases align to TRBD1. Germline loops: CDR1 MNHNS, CDR2 SASEGT. J lost 4 bases, V lost 3 bases, and 6 bases had no gene match. This CDR3 is built from 14 residues. The CDR3 sequence: CASSEDRLRYEQYF. CDR3 bases: TGTGCCAGCAGTGAGGACAGGTTGAGATACGAGCAGTACTTC.

The V and J genes are TRBV9 and TRBJ2-1; 9 bases fit TRBD2. This CDR3 contains 14 residues. CDR1 and CDR2 from the germline V gene are SGDLS and YYNGEE. Germline trimming cut 8 bases from V and 0 bases from J; bases unmatched to any gene: 3. CDR3 loop: CASKRGVSYNEQFF. In DNA, the CDR3 is TGTGCCAGTAAGCGGGGGGTCTCCTACAATGAGCAGTTCTTC. The full variable domain, completed using reference TRBV9 and TRBJ2-1, is DSGVTQTPKHLITATGQRVTLRCSPRSGDLSVYWYQQSLDQGLQFLIQYYNGEERAKGNILERFSAQQFPDLHSELNLSSLELGDSALYFCASKRGVSYNEQFFGPGTRLTVL.

In this sample, this clone turned up a few times. The V and J genes are TRBV13 and TRBJ2-7, with TRBD2 identical over 13 bases. This CDR3 contains 15 residues. Germline assignment: CDR1 PRHDT and CDR2 FYEKMQ (reference sequence). Trimming cost V 5 bases and J 3 bases; bases outside gene matches: 4. CDR3 in amino acids: CASSPRTSGSYEQYF. Here the CDR3 DNA reads TGTGCCAGCAGCCCCCGGACTAGCGGGAGCTACGAGCAGTACTTC.

The genes are TRBV5-4 and TRBJ2-3; weak D call: TRBD2 (5 bases). The germline V and J ends were trimmed by 2 bases and 0 bases, with 7 bases remaining between them. The CDR3 has 14 residues. CDR1 SGHNT and CDR2 YYREEE come from the germline V gene (reference sequence). The CDR3 region is CASSFGGSTDTQYF. The CDR3 DNA follows: TGTGCCAGCAGCTTTGGCGGGAGCACAGATACGCAGTATTTT.

The rearrangement uses TRBV25-1 and TRBJ2-1, with 11 bases fitting TRBD2. This CDR3 comprises 15 residues. Germline assignment: CDR1 MGHDK and CDR2 SYGVNS. Losses at the gene ends were 1 base for V and 5 bases for J; bases not matched to a gene: 1. The CDR3 bases are TGTGCCAGCAGTGAATGGGGACTAGCGGACAATGAGCAGTTCTTC. It encodes CASSEWGLADNEQFF.

This clone came up a few times. The chain carries TRBV29-1 and TRBJ1-1; D gene uncertain. The length of the CDR3 is 13 residues. Germline CDR1 reads SQVTM; CDR2 reads ANQGSEA. V was trimmed by 1 base and J by 1 base, leaving 7 bases between them. The CDR3 is CSVEGKPNTEAFF. The CDR3 DNA sequence: TGCAGCGTTGAAGGAAAGCCGAACACTGAAGCTTTCTTT.

This chain connects TRBV5-4 to TRBJ2-7; weak D call: TRBD1 (6 bases). This CDR3 region has 12 residues. Germline loops: CDR1 SGHNT, CDR2 YYREEE (reference sequence). Trimming took 5 bases from V and 5 from J, leaving 11 bases between them. The CDR3 coding sequence is TGTGCCAGCAGTCTCGACAGGAACGAGCAGTACTTC. It specifies CASSLDRNEQYF.

The chain links TRBV29-1 to TRBJ1-1; D gene uncertain. Germline V gene data show CDR1 as SQVTM and CDR2 as ANQGSEA. CDR3 length equals 13 residues. V lost 2 bases and J 2 bases, leaving 9 bases between the germline ends. The CDR3 sequence: CSVELQSNTEAFF. The CDR3 DNA reads TGCAGCGTTGAACTCCAGTCCAACACTGAAGCTTTCTTT.